The rows below give T cell receptor beta chains drawn from one sample of a study of T cell responses to AZD1222 COVID-19 vaccine. Only in-frame clones appear in the TCRdb table, and some are missing; sequencing was by immunoSEQ multiplex PCR. The table has some 110,000 clones, roughly 89% seen once; the top ten hold 44%. Material: peripheral blood, obtained 28 days after the second AZD1222 dose. All receptors come from an adult who received the AZD1222 COVID-19 vaccine. The CDR3 runs from the conserved cysteine through the conserved F or W. The D gene is left open where the match is weak. Only some rows state a clone size, as once, few, many or a class for expanded clones.

TGTGCCAGCAGTTATACAAGCGGGGCCAGCTCCTACAATGAGCAGTTCTTC CASSYTSGASSYNEQFF TRBV25-1 few TRBJ2-1 TRBD2
TGTGCCAGCAGCTCGGGACCTCTTCCTGAGCAGTTCTTC CASSSGPLPEQFF TRBV5-4 . TRBJ2-1 .
TGTGCCAGCAGCTTAGGCCAGGGCCTGAATGAAAAACTGTTTTTT CASSLGQGLNEKLFF TRBV7-9 . TRBJ1-4 .
TGTGCCAGTAGCACCGGGACAGGGGGACCTCAGCCCCAGCATTTT CASSTGTGGPQPQHF TRBV19 . TRBJ1-5 TRBD1
TGTGCCAGCAGTTTATCGACCCCCCCGGGGCAGCCCCAGCATTTT CASSLSTPPGQPQHF TRBV27 . TRBJ1-5 .
TGTGCCAGCAGGACAACTAATGAAAAACTGTTTTTT CASRTTNEKLFF TRBV28 . TRBJ1-4 .
TGCGCCAGCAGCTTGGGTGATATAGGACTATCATCCCATGAGCAGTTCTTC CASSLGDIGLSSHEQFF TRBV5-1 . TRBJ2-1 .
TGCGCCAGCAGCTTACTAGCGGCGCCGGAAGAGACCCAGTACTTC CASSLLAAPEETQYF TRBV5-1 . TRBJ2-5 TRBD2
TGTGCCAGTAGTACTAGCGGGAGGGCAATTGGTAGGAGCTCCTACAATGAGCAGTTCTTC CASSTSGRAIGRSSYNEQFF TRBV19 . TRBJ2-1 TRBD2
TGCGCCAGCAGCTTAAGAGTTCGGGGATTTAACTATGGCTACACCTTC CASSLRVRGFNYGYTF TRBV5-1 . TRBJ1-2 .
TGTGCCAGCATAAGGACAGGGGGAGTGCAAAAGGGTGGCTACACCTTC CASIRTGGVQKGGYTF TRBV27 . TRBJ1-2 TRBD1
TGTGCCAGCAGCCAAGTAAGTACTGAAGCTTTCTTT CASSQVSTEAFF TRBV3-1/TRBV3-2 . TRBJ1-1 .
TGTGCCAGCAGGGGCGAATTGAACACCGGGGAGCTGTTTTTT CASRGELNTGELFF TRBV28 . TRBJ2-2 .
TGTGCCAGCAGCTCATACGGGGATCCCGAAGCTTTCTTT CASSSYGDPEAFF TRBV7-9 . TRBJ1-1 .
TGTGCCAGCTCACCCCCGCGGAGGGGCACAGATACGCAGTATTTT CASSPPRRGTDTQYF TRBV18 . TRBJ2-3 .
TGTGCCAGCTCACAGTCCCGCGGGAGTCGGGGCGAGCAGTACTTC CASSQSRGSRGEQYF TRBV18 . TRBJ2-7 TRBD2
TGTGCCAGCAGCTTTGTGGTTGGGACCGGGGAGCTGTTTTTT CASSFVVGTGELFF TRBV7-2 . TRBJ2-2 .
TGTGCCAGCAGCCCGGCTGTCGCTGGGGAGCTGTTTTTT CASSPAVAGELFF TRBV27 . TRBJ2-2 .
TGTGCCAGCAGCCGGGGAAACGAGCAGTACTTC CASSRGNEQYF TRBV3-1/TRBV3-2 . TRBJ2-7 .
TGTGCCAGCAGTGATGGGACAGGGAGACCGAACCAGGGCTACACCTTC CASSDGTGRPNQGYTF TRBV6-1 . TRBJ1-2 TRBD1
TGCGCCAGCAGCTTGGATTCCTATGGCTACACCTTC CASSLDSYGYTF TRBV5-1 . TRBJ1-2 .
TGCGCCAGCAGTTCCAGTCCCTCAGGAAGCAATGAGCAGTTCTTC CASSSSPSGSNEQFF TRBV5-1 . TRBJ2-1 .
TGTGCCAGTAGCAGGCAGGGGCCAGCGAGGAGCTCCTATAATTCACCCCTCCACTTT CASSRQGPARSSYNSPLHF TRBV19 . TRBJ1-6 .
TGTGCCAGCAGTTTACGGGGGCATGGGTCAGCAAGCTACGAGCAGTACTTC CASSLRGHGSASYEQYF TRBV28 . TRBJ2-7 .
TGCGCCAGCAGCTTTAGCGGGAGCTCCTACAATGAGCAGTTCTTC CASSFSGSSYNEQFF TRBV5-1 . TRBJ2-1 TRBD2
TGTGCCAGCAGTCTCCTCGGGACCGATAATTCACCCCTCCACTTT CASSLLGTDNSPLHF TRBV6-5 many TRBJ1-6 .
TGTGCCAGCAGCTTGGTTCCAGCGGGGGACAATGAGCAGTTCTTC CASSLVPAGDNEQFF TRBV7-9 . TRBJ2-1 TRBD2
TGTGCCAGCAGTTCTAGCGTGCATGAGCAGTTCTTC CASSSSVHEQFF TRBV11-3 . TRBJ2-1 .
TGTGCCAGCAGGGAGACGGGGGCAGAAACCTACGAGCAGTACTTC CASRETGAETYEQYF TRBV3-1/TRBV3-2 . TRBJ2-7 .
TGTGCCAGCAGCAGGGACGCCTGGGACGAGCAGTACTTC CASSRDAWDEQYF TRBV5-4 . TRBJ2-7 .
TGTGCCAGCAGCTTTGACTTCAGCCCGAGCTCTGGAAACACCATATATTTT CASSFDFSPSSGNTIYF TRBV7-2 . TRBJ1-3 .
TGTGCCAGCTCCCCACAGGGGGCGCTGGAGCAGTACTTC CASSPQGALEQYF TRBV18 once TRBJ2-7 TRBD1
TGTGCCCCTCTAGCGGGAGCTCTAAGGGGTTGCTACGAGCAGTACTTC CAPLAGALRGCYEQYF TRBV10-3 . TRBJ2-7 TRBD2
TGCGCCAGCAGCCAAGATTGGGGTGGAACTAATGAAAAACTGTTTTTT CASSQDWGGTNEKLFF TRBV4-1 . TRBJ1-4 .
TGTGCCAGCAGTCCAGGGACAGTCTACAATGAGCAGTTCTTC CASSPGTVYNEQFF TRBV27 . TRBJ2-1 TRBD1
TGTGCCAGCAGCTTAGACACCGGGGAGCTGTTTTTT CASSLDTGELFF TRBV7-9 . TRBJ2-2 .
TGTGCCAGCAGTTCGTTATACGCGAACACTGAAGCTTTCTTT CASSSLYANTEAFF TRBV28 . TRBJ1-1 .